This TCR beta chain derives from a study of identical twins. Study-wide findings and caveats: There were fewer insertions in abundant cord blood beta clonotypes, but memory repertoires showed no such pattern. Analyses based on zero insertions could be partly confounded by invariant MAIT and iNKT cells. Models came in too low on out-of-frame TCR alpha sharing in monozygotic twins.

A word on this clonotype: Its antigen is not known. At one boundary the junction diverges from the germline segment, which might be a read error.

From the 5' RACE reads, TCRdb called clonotypes with MiXCR, one entry per CDR3 protein. The table lists approximately 690,000 distinct CDR3 sequences, around 5.7% of them singletons. Germline V gene data show CDR1 as DFQATT and CDR2 as SNEGSKA (reference sequence). The CDR3 sequence is 11 residues long. The rearrangement links TRBV20-1 to TRBJ2-7; D could derive from TRBD1 or TRBD2 (7 bases each). Source material: naive T cells sorted from blood. The sequence derives from a man between 18 and 29 years old in good health. CDR3 in DNA: TGCAGTGCTAGGGGGGGGACAGCCGTAGCTTTC. It is translated as CSARGGTAVAF.